The sequence of this T cell receptor (beta chain) was determined in a study of molecular identifiers for immune sequencing clone quantification. The study, taken as a whole, reports: Clones that had above 20 RNA copies took up over 97% of effector molecules but under 1% in naive cells. Highly expanded clone sizes could end up underestimated if a barcode were shared by identical TCR molecules. Single-cell amounts of spiked Jurkat TCR RNA were reportedly detectable among roughly 950,000 naive cells.

The CDR3 loop spans 16 amino acids. V was cut by 5 bases and J by 3 bases, with 19 bases left in between. Germline lookup yields CDR1 SGHVS and CDR2 FNYEAQ. This clonotype was seen many times. Antigen: not known. The authors sorted naive CD8 T cells as CD8+CD4-CCR7+CD45RA+. One entry per CDR3 protein, called by TCRdb with MiXCR from the PCR reads. Of 250,000 to 400,000 distinct CDR3 sequences listed, over 20% were seen once; the top ten hold approximately 0.85%. The sample taken for sequencing was naive CD8+ T cells from blood, with Jurkat cell RNA spiked in. Subset noted: FACS-sorted CD8+CD4-CCR7+CD45RA+ naive T cells. This sequence joins TRBV7-6 and TRBJ2-5; D not resolved. The TCR sequence derives from a human donor in good health. Some libraries in this study had Jurkat cell RNA spiked in. This chain's CDR3 is CASSPRSRSLEETQYF. The CDR3 region has the DNA TGTGCCAGCAGCCCCCGTTCCCGCAGTTTGGAAGAGACCCAGTACTTC.